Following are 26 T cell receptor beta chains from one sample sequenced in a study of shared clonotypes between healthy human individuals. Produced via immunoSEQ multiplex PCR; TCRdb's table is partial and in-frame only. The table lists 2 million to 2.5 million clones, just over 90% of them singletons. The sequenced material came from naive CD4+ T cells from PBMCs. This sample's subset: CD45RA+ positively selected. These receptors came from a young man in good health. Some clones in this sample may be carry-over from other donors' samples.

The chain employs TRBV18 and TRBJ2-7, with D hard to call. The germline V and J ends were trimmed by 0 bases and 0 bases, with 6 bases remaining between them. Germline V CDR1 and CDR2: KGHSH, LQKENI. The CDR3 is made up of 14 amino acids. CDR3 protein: CASSPPGFSYEQYF. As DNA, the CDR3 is TGTGCCAGCTCACCACCGGGGTTCTCCTACGAGCAGTACTTC.

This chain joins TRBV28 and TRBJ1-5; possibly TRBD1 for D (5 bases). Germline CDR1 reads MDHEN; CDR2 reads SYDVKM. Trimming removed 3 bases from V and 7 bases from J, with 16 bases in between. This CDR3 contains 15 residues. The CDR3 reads CASSLFQGSFQPQHF. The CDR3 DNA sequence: TGTGCCAGCAGTTTGTTCCAGGGCTCATTCCAGCCCCAGCATTTT. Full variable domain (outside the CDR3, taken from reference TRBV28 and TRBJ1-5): DVKVTQSSRYLVKRTGEKVFLECVQDMDHENMFWYRQDPGLGLRLIYFSYDVKMKEKGDIPEGYSVSREKKERFSLILESASTNQTSMYLCASSLFQGSFQPQHFGDGTRLSIL.

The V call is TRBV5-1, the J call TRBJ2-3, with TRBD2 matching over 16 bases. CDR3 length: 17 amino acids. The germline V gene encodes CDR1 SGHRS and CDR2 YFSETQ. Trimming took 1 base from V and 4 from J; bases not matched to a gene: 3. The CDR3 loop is CASSLMGLAGGSDTQYF. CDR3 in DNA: TGCGCCAGCAGCTTGATGGGACTAGCGGGAGGGTCAGATACGCAGTATTTT.

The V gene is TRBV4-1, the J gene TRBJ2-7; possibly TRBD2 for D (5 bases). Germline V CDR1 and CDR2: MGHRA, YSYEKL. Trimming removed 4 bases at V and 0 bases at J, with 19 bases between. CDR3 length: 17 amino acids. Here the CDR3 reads CASSRLSRGSSSYEQYF. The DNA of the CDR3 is TGCGCCAGCAGCCGCCTGAGCCGCGGGTCGAGCTCCTACGAGCAGTACTTC.

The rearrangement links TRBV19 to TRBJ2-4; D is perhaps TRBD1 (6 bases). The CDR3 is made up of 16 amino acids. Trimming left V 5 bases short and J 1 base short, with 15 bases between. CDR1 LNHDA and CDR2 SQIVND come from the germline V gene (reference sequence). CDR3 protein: CASSLHAGAAKNIQYF. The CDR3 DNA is TGTGCCAGTAGTCTACACGCAGGGGCGGCCAAAAACATTCAGTACTTC. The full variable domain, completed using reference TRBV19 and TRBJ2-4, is DGGITQSPKYLFRKEGQNVTLSCEQNLNHDAMYWYRQDPGQGLRLIYYSQIVNDFQKGDIAEGYSVSREKKESFPLTVTSAQKNPTAFYLCASSLHAGAAKNIQYFGAGTRLSVL.

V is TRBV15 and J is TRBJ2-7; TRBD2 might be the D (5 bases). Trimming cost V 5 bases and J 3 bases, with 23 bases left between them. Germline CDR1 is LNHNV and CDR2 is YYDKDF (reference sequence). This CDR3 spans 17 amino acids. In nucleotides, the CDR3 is TGTGCCACCAGCCCCGCACGGGTGAACTCGGCGGGCTACGAGCAGTACTTC. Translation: CATSPARVNSAGYEQYF.

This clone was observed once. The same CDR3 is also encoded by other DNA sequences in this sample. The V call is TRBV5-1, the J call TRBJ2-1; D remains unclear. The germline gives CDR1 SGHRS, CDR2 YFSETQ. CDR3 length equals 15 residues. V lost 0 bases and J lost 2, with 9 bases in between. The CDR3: CASSLASLTYNEQFF. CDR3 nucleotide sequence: TGCGCCAGCAGCTTGGCTTCCCTAACCTACAATGAGCAGTTCTTC.

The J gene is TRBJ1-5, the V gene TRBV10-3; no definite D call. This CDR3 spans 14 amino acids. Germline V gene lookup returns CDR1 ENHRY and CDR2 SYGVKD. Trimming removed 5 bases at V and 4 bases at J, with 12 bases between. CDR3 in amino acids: CAISTEGQNQPQHF. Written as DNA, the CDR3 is TGTGCCATCAGTACTGAAGGGCAGAATCAGCCCCAGCATTTT.

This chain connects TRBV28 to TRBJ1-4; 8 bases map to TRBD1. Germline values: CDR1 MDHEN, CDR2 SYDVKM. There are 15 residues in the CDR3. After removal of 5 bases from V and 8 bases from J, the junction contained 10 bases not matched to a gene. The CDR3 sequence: CASSPARGLGEKLFF. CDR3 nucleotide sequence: TGTGCCAGCAGTCCCGCCAGGGGGCTCGGGGAAAAACTGTTTTTT.

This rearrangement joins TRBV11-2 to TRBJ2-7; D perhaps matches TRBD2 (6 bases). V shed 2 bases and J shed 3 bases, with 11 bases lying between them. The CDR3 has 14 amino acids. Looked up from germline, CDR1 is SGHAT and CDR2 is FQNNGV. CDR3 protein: CASSLWAGSYEQYF. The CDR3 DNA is TGTGCCAGCAGCTTATGGGCGGGAAGCTACGAGCAGTACTTC. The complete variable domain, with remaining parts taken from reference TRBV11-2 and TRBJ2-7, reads EAGVAQSPRYKIIEKRQSVAFWCNPISGHATLYWYQQILGQGPKLLIQFQNNGVVDDSQLPKDRFSAERLKGVDSTLKIQPAKLEDSAVYLCASSLWAGSYEQYFGPGTRLTVT.

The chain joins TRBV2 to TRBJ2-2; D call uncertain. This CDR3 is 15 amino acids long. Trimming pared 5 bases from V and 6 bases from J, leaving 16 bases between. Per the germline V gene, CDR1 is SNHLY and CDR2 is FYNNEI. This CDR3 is CASSPTVIRSGELFF. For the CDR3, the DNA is TGTGCCAGCAGTCCCACGGTCATTAGGTCCGGGGAGCTGTTTTTT.

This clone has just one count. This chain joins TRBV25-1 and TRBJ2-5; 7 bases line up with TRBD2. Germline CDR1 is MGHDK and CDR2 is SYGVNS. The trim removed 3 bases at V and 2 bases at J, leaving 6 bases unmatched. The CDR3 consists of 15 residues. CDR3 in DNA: TGTGCCAGCAGTGACCGGGACTATAAGCAAGAGACCCAGTACTTC. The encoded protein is CASSDRDYKQETQYF.

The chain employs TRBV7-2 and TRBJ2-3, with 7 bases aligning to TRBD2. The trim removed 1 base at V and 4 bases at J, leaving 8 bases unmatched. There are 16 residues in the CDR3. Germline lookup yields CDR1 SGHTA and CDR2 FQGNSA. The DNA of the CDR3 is TGTGCCAGCAGCTTAGGTTCCGGGGGGTGGGCAGATACGCAGTATTTT. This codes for CASSLGSGGWADTQYF.

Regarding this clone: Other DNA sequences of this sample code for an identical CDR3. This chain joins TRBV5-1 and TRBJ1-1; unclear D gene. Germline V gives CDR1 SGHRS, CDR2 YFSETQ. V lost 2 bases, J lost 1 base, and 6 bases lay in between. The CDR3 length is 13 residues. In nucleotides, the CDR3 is TGCGCCAGCAGCTTCCCAGAGAACACTGAAGCTTTCTTT. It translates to CASSFPENTEAFF.

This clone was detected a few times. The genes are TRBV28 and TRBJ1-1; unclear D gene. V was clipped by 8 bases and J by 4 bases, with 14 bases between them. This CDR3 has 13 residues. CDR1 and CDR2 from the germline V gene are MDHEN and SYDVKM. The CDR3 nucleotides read TGTGCCAGCGTTCTTTATTTGGGCACTGAAGCTTTCTTT. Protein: CASVLYLGTEAFF.

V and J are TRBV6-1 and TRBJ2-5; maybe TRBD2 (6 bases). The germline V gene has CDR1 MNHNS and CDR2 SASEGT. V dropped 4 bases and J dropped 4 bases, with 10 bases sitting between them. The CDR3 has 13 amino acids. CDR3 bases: TGTGCCAGCAGTGCTCAGGAGGGAGAGACCCAGTACTTC. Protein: CASSAQEGETQYF.

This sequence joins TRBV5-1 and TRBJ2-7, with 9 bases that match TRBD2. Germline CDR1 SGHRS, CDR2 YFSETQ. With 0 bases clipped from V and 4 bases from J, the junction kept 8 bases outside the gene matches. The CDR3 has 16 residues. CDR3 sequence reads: CASSLAGGSGSYEQYF. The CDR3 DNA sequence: TGCGCCAGCAGCTTGGCCGGTGGTAGCGGGAGTTACGAGCAGTACTTC.

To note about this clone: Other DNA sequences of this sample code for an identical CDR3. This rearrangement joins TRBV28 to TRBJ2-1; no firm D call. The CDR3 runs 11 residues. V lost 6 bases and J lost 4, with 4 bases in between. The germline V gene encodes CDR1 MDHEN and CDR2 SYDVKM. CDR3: CASSPYNEQFF. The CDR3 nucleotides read TGTGCCAGCAGCCCTTACAATGAGCAGTTCTTC.

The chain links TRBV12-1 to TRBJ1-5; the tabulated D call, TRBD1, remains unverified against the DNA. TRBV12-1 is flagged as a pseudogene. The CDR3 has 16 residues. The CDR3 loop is CASSLAQGNSNQPQHF. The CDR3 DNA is TGTGCCAGCAGCTTGGCGCAGGGAAATAGCAATCAGCCCCAGCATTTT.

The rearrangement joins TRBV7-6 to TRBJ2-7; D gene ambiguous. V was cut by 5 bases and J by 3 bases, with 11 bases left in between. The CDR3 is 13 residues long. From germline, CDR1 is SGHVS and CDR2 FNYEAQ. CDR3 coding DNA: TGTGCCAGCAGCGCTCTTGGAGACTACGAGCAGTACTTC. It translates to CASSALGDYEQYF.

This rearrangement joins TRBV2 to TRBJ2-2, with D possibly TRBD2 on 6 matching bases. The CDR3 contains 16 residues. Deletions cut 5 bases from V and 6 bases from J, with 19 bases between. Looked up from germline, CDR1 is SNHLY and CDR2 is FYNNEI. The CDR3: CASSNGRRGRAGELFF. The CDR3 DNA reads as TGTGCCAGCAGTAACGGGAGAAGGGGAAGGGCCGGGGAGCTGTTTTTT.

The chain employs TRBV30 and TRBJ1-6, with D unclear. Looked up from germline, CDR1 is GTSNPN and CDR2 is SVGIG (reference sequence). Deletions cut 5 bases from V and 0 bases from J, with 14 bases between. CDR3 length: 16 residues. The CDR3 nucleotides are TGTGCCTGGGATTACAGCCGGAGCTCCTATAATTCACCCCTCCACTTT. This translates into CAWDYSRSSYNSPLHF.

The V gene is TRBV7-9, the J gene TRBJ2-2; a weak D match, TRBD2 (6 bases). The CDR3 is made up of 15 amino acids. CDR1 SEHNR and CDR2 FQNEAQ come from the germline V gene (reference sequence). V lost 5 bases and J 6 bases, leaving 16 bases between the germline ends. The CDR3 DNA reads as TGTGCCAGCAGCAACCGGGACTCTGATGCCGGGGAGCTGTTTTTT. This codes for CASSNRDSDAGELFF.

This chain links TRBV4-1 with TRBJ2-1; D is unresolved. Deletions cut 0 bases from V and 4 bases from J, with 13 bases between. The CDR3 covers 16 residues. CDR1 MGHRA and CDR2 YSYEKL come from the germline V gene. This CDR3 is CASSQDVRNLYNEQFF. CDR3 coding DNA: TGCGCCAGCAGCCAAGATGTCCGAAACCTATACAATGAGCAGTTCTTC.

The CDR3 loop is CASSQLIAGANVLTF. CDR3 coding DNA: TGCGCCAGCAGCCAACTAATCGCTGGGGCCAACGTCCTGACTTTC. The rearrangement uses TRBV5-1 and TRBJ2-6; D gene ambiguous. The CDR3 length is 15 residues. The germline CDR1 and CDR2 sequences are SGHRS and YFSETQ. V shed 4 bases and J shed 2 bases, with 10 bases lying between them.

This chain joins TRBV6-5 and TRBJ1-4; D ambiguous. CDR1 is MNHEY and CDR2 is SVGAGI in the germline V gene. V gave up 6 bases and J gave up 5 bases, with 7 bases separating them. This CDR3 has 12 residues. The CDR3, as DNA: TGTGCCAGCAGGGAAAAGAATGAAAAACTGTTTTTT. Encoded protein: CASREKNEKLFF.